This T cell receptor (beta chain) was identified during a study of blood T cell repertoires in COVID-19 (dated by TCRdb to 2020 to 2022). Concerning the study at large: Collaborator samples came from the United States, Italy and Spain and covered acute and convalescent phases of COVID-19. The material from the prospective study consisted of cDNA or gDNA derived from T cells, B-cell-depleted T cells, or PBMCs. The dataset comprised deeply sampled blood TCRbeta repertoires from subjects exposed to, actively infected with, or recovered from COVID-19. The repertoires were made available in a free public database intended to serve as a resource for research on the immune response to SARS-CoV-2. Samples were obtained from the ongoing ImmuneRACE study (first 160 participants) and from 1,254 subjects provided by 6 global collaborators. Sample metadata almost always included a de-identified subject ID, COVID-19 status, age in years and sex. Where available, HLA class I and class II types were taken from metadata supplied by the sample provider and were not determined by assay-based typing. Overall results and qualifications from the work: Clinical and demographic metadata were provided uncurated, with the amount varying by source and participant.

Collaborating institutions collected whole blood in K2EDTA tubes following their own protocols. For TCRbeta analysis, collaborators shipped samples in one of three forms: frozen whole blood, isolated PBMCs, or DNA extracted from either of those sample types. The germline V and J ends show losses of 6 bases and 0 bases respectively, and no gene match explains 11 bases of the junction. The CDR3 sequence holds 18 residues, the cysteine and phenylalanine included. Only CDR3 DNA is held: 54 bases, read in frame from base 1. Per the germline V gene, ENHRY is the CDR1 and SYGVKD is the CDR2. Worth noting for this clone: Its target antigen remains unknown. Per-base quality was not reported, and no clone a single base away is much larger than it.

TCRbeta CDR3 regions were amplified from genomic DNA by means of the immunoSEQ Assay, a bias-controlled multiplex PCR. Turning to the authors' computational methods: Within the assay, amplification of reference gene primers was used to estimate how many nucleated cells each sample contained. Sequence reads were collapsed and filtered to measure the absolute abundance of every unique TCRbeta CDR3 rearrangement. For each sample, productive Simpson clonality was calculated by taking the square root of Simpson's diversity index across productive rearrangements. TCRdb stores this immuneACCESS table with in-frame sequences only. Part of the clones is absent; in the studies checked, under half of the shortfall reflects unresolved V genes, and no reason is known for the rest. V and J calls and clone size are given by that table; D and trimming were obtained from the DNA. This sample has tens of thousands of clones in its table, and roughly four fifths of those were observed once. Jointly, the top ten make up about a sixth of the sample.

Specimen: peripheral blood. Recombination joined TRBV10-3 with TRBJ2-6; 7 bases in between match TRBD1. The receptor's source is a man aged 70 or older with active or convalescent COVID-19. The CDR3 amino acid sequence is: CAIRPSGGKASGANVLTF. In nucleotides, the sequence is TGTGCCATCAGGCCTTCAGGGGGAAAGGCCTCTGGGGCCAACGTCCTGACTTTC.